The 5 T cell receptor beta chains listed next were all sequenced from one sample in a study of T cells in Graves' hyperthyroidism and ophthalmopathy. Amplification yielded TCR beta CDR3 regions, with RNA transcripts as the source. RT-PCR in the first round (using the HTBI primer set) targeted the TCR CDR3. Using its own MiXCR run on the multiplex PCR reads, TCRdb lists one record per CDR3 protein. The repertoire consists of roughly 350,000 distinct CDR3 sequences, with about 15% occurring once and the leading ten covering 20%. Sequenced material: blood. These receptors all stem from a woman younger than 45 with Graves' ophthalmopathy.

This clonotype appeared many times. The CDR3 reads CASSRDFSRKAFF. DNA of the CDR3: TGTGCCAGCAGTAGGGACTTCTCGCGAAAAGCTTTCTTT. V gene TRBV2 combines with J gene TRBJ1-1; possible D gene TRBD1, 5 bases. In germline, CDR1 is SNHLY, CDR2 FYNNEI. CDR3 size: 13 residues. V lost 5 bases, J lost 9 bases, and 16 bases lay in between.

CDR3 sequence (DNA): TGTGCCAGCAGCTTAGCGTTGGCGTTTGATACGCAGTATTTT. It yields the protein CASSLALAFDTQYF. The chain couples TRBV7-2 to TRBJ2-3; D is uncertain. Germline values: CDR1 SGHTA, CDR2 FQGNSA. The ends were cut back, 0 bases at V and 6 bases at J, with 10 bases in the middle. This CDR3 is 14 amino acids long.

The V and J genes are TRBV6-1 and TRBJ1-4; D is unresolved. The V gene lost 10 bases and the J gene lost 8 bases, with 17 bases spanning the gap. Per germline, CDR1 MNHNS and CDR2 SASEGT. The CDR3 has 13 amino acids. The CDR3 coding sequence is TGTGCCACAAACAGAATCAGTCGGGAAAAACTGTTTTTT. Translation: CATNRISREKLFF.

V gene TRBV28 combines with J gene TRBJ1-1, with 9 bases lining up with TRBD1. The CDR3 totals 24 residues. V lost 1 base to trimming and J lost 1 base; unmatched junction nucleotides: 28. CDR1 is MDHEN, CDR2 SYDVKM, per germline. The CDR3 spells CASSLLNHGTGFLDGILGNTEAFF. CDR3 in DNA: TGTGCCAGCAGTTTATTAAATCACGGGACAGGGTTTTTAGATGGTATCTTGGGGAACACTGAAGCTTTCTTT.

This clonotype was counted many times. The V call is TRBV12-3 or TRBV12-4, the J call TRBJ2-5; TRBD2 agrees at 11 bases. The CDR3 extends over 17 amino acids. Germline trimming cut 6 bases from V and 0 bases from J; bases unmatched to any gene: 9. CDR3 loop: CASSLLAGGHYQETQYF. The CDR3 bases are TGTGCCAGCAGCCTTCTAGCGGGGGGCCATTACCAAGAGACCCAGTACTTC.